The clone carrying this TCR beta chain was seen at least ten times. Graves' hyperthyroidism showing no ophthalmopathy progression within 18 months was considered stable. RNA transcripts were the template for amplifying TCR beta CDR3 regions. The TCR CDR3 first-round RT-PCR relied on the HTBI primer set. TCRdb fed the multiplex PCR reads into MiXCR, producing one record per CDR3 protein. The sample records 360,000 or so distinct CDR3 sequences, over 15% being singletons. This entry belongs to a study of T cells in Graves' hyperthyroidism and ophthalmopathy. Trimming cost V 5 bases and J 4 bases, with 11 bases left between them. Germline V gene lookup returns CDR1 SEHNR and CDR2 FQNEAQ (reference sequence). This CDR3 has 13 residues.

Sequencing was performed on blood. This sequence joins TRBV7-9 and TRBJ1-1; tentative D call: TRBD1 (6 bases). The source of this sequence is a woman between 18 and 29 years old with Graves' hyperthyroidism. CDR3: CASSPGVGTEAFF. The CDR3, as DNA: TGTGCCAGCAGCCCAGGGGTGGGCACTGAAGCTTTCTTT.